The 19 T cell receptor beta chains presented below share a single source sample, sequenced in a study of T cell responses to AZD1222 COVID-19 vaccine. Clones were sequenced by immunoSEQ multiplex PCR, and TCRdb holds only the in-frame ones, with some missing. The data show some 96,000 clones, around 85% seen once. The material sequenced was peripheral blood, taken 28 days after the second AZD1222 dose. These receptors all stem from an adult who received the AZD1222 COVID-19 vaccine.

This chain uses TRBV29-1 with TRBJ1-1; 7 positions agree with TRBD1. Losses at the gene ends were 6 bases for V and 0 bases for J; bases not matched to a gene: 4. Germline CDR1 is SQVTM and CDR2 is ANQGSEA. This CDR3 region has 13 residues. The CDR3, as DNA: TGCAGCGTCCCGACAGGGCTGAACACTGAAGCTTTCTTT. This gives the protein CSVPTGLNTEAFF.

The chain combines TRBV7-8 with TRBJ1-3; D remains unclear. V lost 9 bases and J lost 7, with 16 bases in between. This CDR3 contains 13 residues. CDR1 and CDR2 from the germline V gene are SGHVS and FQNEAQ. The CDR3 sequence is CASLSPLGNTIYF. CDR3 in DNA: TGTGCCAGTCTCTCCCCACTAGGGAACACCATATATTTT.

This chain uses TRBV7-8 with TRBJ1-4; no clear D. CDR3 length: 13 amino acids. Germline V gene lookup returns CDR1 SGHVS and CDR2 FQNEAQ. V was trimmed by 4 bases and J by 6 bases, leaving 9 bases between them. The DNA for the CDR3 is TGTGCCAGCAGCTGGACGGTGGATGAAAAACTGTTTTTT. As protein: CASSWTVDEKLFF.

To note about this clone: A junction end diverges from the germline sequence, so it may reflect a read error. The chain is built from TRBV7-9 and TRBJ2-4; TRBD1 is a possible D gene (7 bases). This CDR3 comprises 12 residues. Germline loops: CDR1 SEHNR, CDR2 FQNEAQ (reference sequence). CDR3 in amino acids: CASSLPSGGKDF. The DNA for the CDR3 is TGTGCCAGCAGCCTACCGTCAGGGGGGAAGGACTTC.

V is TRBV3-1 (or the pseudogene TRBV3-2) and J is TRBJ2-1; D call uncertain. CDR1 is LGHDT, CDR2 YNNKEL, per germline (reference sequence). Trimming cost V 5 bases and J 0 bases, with 11 bases left between them. There are 15 residues in the CDR3. The CDR3 nucleotides are TGTGCCAGCAGCTCCACCTTTAGCTCCTACAATGAGCAGTTCTTC. Residues: CASSSTFSSYNEQFF.

This clone was observed a few times. CDR3 sequence (DNA): TGTGCCAGCAGCCCGGACGGGGACTATGGCTACACCTTC. Encoded protein: CASSPDGDYGYTF. V usage is TRBV9 and J usage is TRBJ1-2; D ambiguous. There are 13 residues in the CDR3. Germline V gene sequence: CDR1 SGDLS, CDR2 YYNGEE. The V end lost 4 bases, the J end lost 3 bases, and 10 bases lay between the germline ends.

This chain connects TRBV19 to TRBJ1-2; 11 nucleotides align to TRBD1. V gave up 5 bases and J gave up 10 bases; unmatched junction bases: 3. The CDR3 runs 12 residues. Germline CDR1 reads LNHDA; CDR2 reads SQIVND (reference sequence). The CDR3 nucleotides are TGTGCCAGTAGTTGGACAGGGGGCGCCTACACCTTC. Translated, it gives CASSWTGGAYTF.

The rearrangement links TRBV7-2 to TRBJ2-2; a possible D gene is TRBD1 (6 bases). This CDR3 spans 15 amino acids. Germline V gene lookup returns CDR1 SGHTA and CDR2 FQGNSA. V shed 2 bases and J shed 1 base, with 8 bases lying between them. The CDR3 loop reads CASSLSGQNTGELFF. The CDR3 nucleotides read TGTGCCAGCAGCTTATCGGGACAGAACACCGGGGAGCTGTTTTTT.

The V and J genes are TRBV5-1 and TRBJ2-7, with 9 bases that match TRBD2. V shed 4 bases, J shed 2 bases, and the junction held 7 bases outside the gene matches. CDR1 is SGHRS and CDR2 is YFSETQ in the germline V gene. The CDR3 loop spans 15 amino acids. The CDR3 region has the DNA TGCGCCAGCAGCGAAGCGGGAGGCTTGGCCTACGAGCAGTACTTC. Translated, it gives CASSEAGGLAYEQYF.

The chain uses TRBV6-6 and TRBJ1-4, with D maybe TRBD1 (6 bases). In germline, CDR1 is MNHNY, CDR2 SVGAGI (reference sequence). This CDR3 is built from 14 residues. Trimming cost V 1 base and J 7 bases, with 10 bases left between them. The CDR3 DNA reads as TGTGCCAGCAGTTACTATCAGGGGAGTGAAAAACTGTTTTTT. This encodes CASSYYQGSEKLFF.

The chain is built from TRBV24-1 and TRBJ1-3, with TRBD1 identical over 7 bases. Per germline, CDR1 KGHDR and CDR2 SFDVKD. This CDR3 spans 17 amino acids. Trimming at V came to 4 bases and at J to 4 bases, leaving 12 bases not matched to a gene. CDR3 DNA sequence: TGTGCCACCAGTGAGGGCGCCGGGACAGTGGGAGGAAACACCATATATTTT. Its protein product is CATSEGAGTVGGNTIYF.

This clone is labeled medium-sized (0.01 to 0.1%). This CDR3 reads CASSPILAVSSYEQYF. CDR3 in DNA: TGTGCCAGCAGCCCTATTCTAGCGGTCAGCTCCTACGAGCAGTACTTC. V gene TRBV7-9 combines with J gene TRBJ2-7; 7 nucleotides match TRBD2. The CDR3 spans 16 residues. The trim removed 5 bases at V and 0 bases at J, leaving 10 bases unmatched. Germline CDR1 is SEHNR and CDR2 is FQNEAQ (reference sequence).

The chain has TRBV3-1 (or the pseudogene TRBV3-2) and TRBJ2-1; D is perhaps TRBD2 (5 bases). Per germline, CDR1 LGHDT and CDR2 YNNKEL (reference sequence). Trimming removed 1 base from V and 4 bases from J, with 14 bases in between. The CDR3 contains 16 residues. The CDR3 protein is CASSQGRGHLYNEQFF. As DNA, the CDR3 is TGTGCCAGCAGCCAAGGTAGAGGGCATCTTTACAATGAGCAGTTCTTC.

This sequence joins TRBV19 and TRBJ1-1; TRBD1 is a possible D gene (5 bases). This CDR3 region has 13 residues. In germline, CDR1 is LNHDA, CDR2 SQIVND (reference sequence). Between the trimmed V and J ends, which lost 3 bases and 3 bases, there was a span of 8 bases. CDR3 in DNA: TGTGCCAGTAGTATCAGGGCGGACACTGAAGCTTTCTTT. Translated: CASSIRADTEAFF.

This clone has just one count. V is TRBV7-9 and J is TRBJ2-1; a possible D gene is TRBD1 (5 bases). The V and J ends lost 5 bases and 0 bases respectively, with 23 bases between them. The CDR3 is 19 residues long. Germline loops: CDR1 SEHNR, CDR2 FQNEAQ (reference sequence). CDR3 sequence: CASSPKIGDSWNSYNEQFF. In DNA form, the CDR3 reads TGTGCCAGCAGCCCAAAAATAGGGGATAGTTGGAACTCCTACAATGAGCAGTTCTTC. Based on the CDR3 plus reference TRBV7-9 and TRBJ2-1, the full variable domain is DTGVSQNPRHKITKRGQNVTFRCDPISEHNRLYWYRQTLGQGPEFLTYFQNEAQLEKSRLLSDRFSAERPKGSFSTLEIQRTEQGDSAMYLCASSPKIGDSWNSYNEQFFGPGTRLTVL.

The rearrangement links TRBV18 to TRBJ2-5, with unresolved D. Per germline, CDR1 KGHSH and CDR2 LQKENI. V lost 3 bases and J 5 bases, leaving 7 bases between the germline ends. The CDR3 covers 12 residues. CDR3 sequence: CASSPGRETQYF. The CDR3 DNA reads TGTGCCAGCTCACCCGGCCGGGAGACCCAGTACTTC.

The J gene is TRBJ1-1, the V gene TRBV7-9; D unclear. The germline gives CDR1 SEHNR, CDR2 FQNEAQ (reference sequence). This CDR3 spans 13 amino acids. V gave up 5 bases and J gave up 5 bases, with 12 bases separating them. DNA for the CDR3: TGTGCCAGCAGCCCGGCGGGTTGGACTGAAGCTTTCTTT. This sequence encodes CASSPAGWTEAFF.

The V call is TRBV6-5, the J call TRBJ1-1; TRBD1 is a possible D gene (5 bases). This CDR3 comprises 14 residues. V shed 6 bases and J shed 5 bases, with 16 bases lying between them. CDR1 is MNHEY, CDR2 SVGAGI, per germline. Written as DNA, the CDR3 is TGTGCCAGCAGCTTTGCCAGGGAGAGAACTGAAGCTTTCTTT. It encodes CASSFARERTEAFF.

This chain joins TRBV7-9 and TRBJ2-7; 9 bases map to TRBD1. The CDR3 has 17 amino acids. J was trimmed by 5 bases and V by 6 bases; bases with no gene match: 17. Germline CDR1 reads SEHNR; CDR2 reads FQNEAQ (reference sequence). The CDR3 sequence is CASSRRGAGTGTHEQYF. CDR3 nucleotide sequence: TGTGCCAGCAGTAGACGCGGAGCCGGGACAGGGACCCACGAGCAGTACTTC.